This T cell receptor beta chain was obtained from a study of T cells in Graves' hyperthyroidism and ophthalmopathy. Broader study findings: Before onset, by a median of around six months, the model predicted ophthalmopathy.

In its sample, this clonotype was seen many times. Antigen specificity is unknown. The CDR3 regions of TCR beta were amplified from RNA transcripts. Researchers ran a first-round RT-PCR on the TCR CDR3 using the HTBI primer set. Each CDR3 protein gets one entry after TCRdb re-called the multiplex PCR reads with MiXCR. The sample has 500,000 to 650,000 distinct CDR3 sequences; about 15% are singletons. Trimming took off 3 bases at V and 6 bases at J, with 9 bases between the two ends. The CDR3 length is 12 residues. Germline CDR1 reads SGHAT; CDR2 reads FQNNGV. This receptor was obtained from a woman between 50 and 59 years old with Graves' ophthalmopathy. The chain carries TRBV11-2 and TRBJ2-7; D call uncertain. The sequencing sample was made of blood. The DNA for the CDR3 is TGTGCCAGCAGCTTCGAGAGTCTCGAGCAGTACTTC. Amino acids: CASSFESLEQYF.